The T cell receptor beta chain described here comes from a study of human T cells and chemical hapten exposure. Overall study context: Minor pooled library volume differences mainly drove per-sample TCR yield variation.

Findings and limits, study-wide: Sensitizing to DPC left TCRs with a frequency above 1 in 1000 unaltered.

Between the trimmed V and J ends, which lost 0 bases and 7 bases, there was a span of 10 bases. Looked up from germline, CDR1 is MNHEY and CDR2 is SVGAGI. This CDR3 region has 15 residues. Individual cDNA molecules in this library carried unique molecular identifiers. As handled by the study authors: Counting gave a median of 95,638 TCRs per sample, with values ranging from 23,224 to 690,600. TCRdb fed the 5' RACE reads into MiXCR, producing one record per CDR3 protein. These V and J calls are TCRdb output, not the study's own analysis. The sample holds 95,000 to 120,000 distinct CDR3 sequences, 15% to 20% seen once. As for this clonotype: The antigen remains unidentified.

The authors' total RNA extraction used unfractionated whole blood. This receptor was taken from a human donor in good health. The chain links TRBV6-5 to TRBJ1-6; D gene ambiguous. The CDR3 coding sequence is TGTGCCAGCAGTTACTCCAACAGAGAAAATTCACCCCTCCACTTT. Protein product: CASSYSNRENSPLHF.